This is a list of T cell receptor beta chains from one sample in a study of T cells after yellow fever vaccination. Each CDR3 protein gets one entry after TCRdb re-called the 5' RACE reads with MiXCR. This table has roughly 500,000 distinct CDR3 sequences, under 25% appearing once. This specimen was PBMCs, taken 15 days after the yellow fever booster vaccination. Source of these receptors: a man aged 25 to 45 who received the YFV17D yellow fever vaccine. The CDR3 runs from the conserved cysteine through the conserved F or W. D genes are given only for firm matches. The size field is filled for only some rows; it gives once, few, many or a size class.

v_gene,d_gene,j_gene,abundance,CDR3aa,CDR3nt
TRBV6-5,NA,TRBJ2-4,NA,CASSYSKQPKNIQYF,TGTGCCAGCAGTTACTCGAAACAGCCCAAAAACATTCAGTACTTC
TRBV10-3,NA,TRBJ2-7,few,CAIGGAGDSYEQYF,TGTGCCATCGGAGGGGCTGGCGACTCCTACGAGCAGTACTTC
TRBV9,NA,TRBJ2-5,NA,CASSVEAGQETQYF,TGTGCCAGCAGCGTAGAAGCAGGGCAAGAGACCCAGTACTTC
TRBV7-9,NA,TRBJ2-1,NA,CASRIPERANEQFF,TGTGCCAGCAGGATACCAGAGAGGGCCAATGAGCAGTTCTTC
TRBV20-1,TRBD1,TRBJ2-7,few,CSARGSSGQGYEQYF,TGCAGTGCTAGGGGTTCTTCGGGACAGGGTTACGAGCAGTACTTC
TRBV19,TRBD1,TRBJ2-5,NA,CASSRPGQGAETQYF,TGTGCCAGTAGTCGACCGGGACAGGGGGCCGAGACCCAGTACTTC
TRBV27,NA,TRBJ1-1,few,CASSFLGLSEAFF,TGTGCCAGCAGTTTTTTGGGTCTATCTGAAGCTTTCTTT
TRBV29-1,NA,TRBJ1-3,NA,CSVPGAAGGNTIYF,TGCAGCGTTCCCGGGGCGGCGGGTGGAAACACCATATATTTT
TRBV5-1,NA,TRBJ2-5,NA,CASRADKETQYF,TGCGCCAGCCGGGCCGATAAAGAGACCCAGTACTTC
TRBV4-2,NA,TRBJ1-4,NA,CASSQTGATNEKLFF,TGTGCCAGCAGCCAAACAGGTGCAACTAATGAAAAACTGTTTTTT
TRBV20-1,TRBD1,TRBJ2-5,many,CSAYDRARETQYF,TGCAGTGCTTATGACAGGGCAAGGGAGACCCAGTACTTC
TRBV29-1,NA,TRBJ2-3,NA,CSARISEWTQGFADTQYF,TGCAGCGCCCGAATTTCTGAATGGACCCAGGGATTCGCAGATACGCAGTATTTT
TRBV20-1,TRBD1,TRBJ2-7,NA,CSARDRETAPYEQYF,TGCAGTGCTAGGGACAGGGAAACGGCCCCCTACGAGCAGTACTTC
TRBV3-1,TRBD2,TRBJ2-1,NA,CASSQGLAGNGIEQFF,TGTGCCAGCAGCCAAGGACTAGCGGGAAATGGTATTGAGCAGTTCTTC
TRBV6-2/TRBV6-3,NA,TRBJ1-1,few,CASADRSKGTEAFF,TGTGCCAGCGCCGACAGGAGCAAGGGGACTGAAGCTTTCTTT
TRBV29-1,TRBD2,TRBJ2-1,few,CSVSSGSYNEQFF,TGCAGCGTCTCTAGCGGGAGCTACAATGAGCAGTTCTTC
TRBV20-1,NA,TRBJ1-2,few,CSARDRSAGGRGYTF,TGCAGTGCTAGAGATCGATCCGCCGGGGGCCGGGGCTACACCTTC
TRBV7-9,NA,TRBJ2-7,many,CASSLARNEQYF,TGTGCCAGCAGCTTAGCGCGGAACGAGCAGTACTTC
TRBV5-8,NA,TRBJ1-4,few,CASSLDLWREKLFF,TGTGCCAGCAGCTTGGACCTATGGCGCGAAAAACTGTTTTTT
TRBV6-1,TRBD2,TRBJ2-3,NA,CASSDTSGSWDTQYF,TGTGCCAGCAGTGACACTAGCGGGAGTTGGGATACGCAGTATTTT
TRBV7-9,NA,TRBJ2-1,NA,CASRRGVDRERVNEQFF,TGTGCCAGCAGACGGGGGGTGGACAGGGAGCGGGTCAATGAGCAGTTCTTC
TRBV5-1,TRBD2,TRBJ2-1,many,CASSPGTSGSHEQFF,TGCGCCAGCAGCCCGGGGACTAGCGGGAGTCATGAGCAGTTCTTC
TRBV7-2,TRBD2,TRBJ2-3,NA,CASSSPTSGVTDTQYF,TGTGCCAGCAGCTCCCCAACTAGCGGGGTGACAGATACGCAGTATTTT
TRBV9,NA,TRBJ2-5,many,CASSPRAGRETQYF,TGTGCCAGCAGCCCCAGGGCGGGCCGCGAGACCCAGTACTTC
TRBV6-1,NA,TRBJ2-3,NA,CASSRFGGDTTDTQYF,TGTGCCAGCAGTCGTTTTGGCGGAGACACCACAGATACGCAGTATTTT
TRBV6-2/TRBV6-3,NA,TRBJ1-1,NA,CASSPTPGSNTEAFF,TGTGCCAGCAGTCCTACACCGGGCAGCAACACTGAAGCTTTCTTT
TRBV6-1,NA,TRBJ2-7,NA,CASMGTPYSEQYF,TGTGCCAGCATGGGCACTCCCTATTCCGAGCAGTACTTC
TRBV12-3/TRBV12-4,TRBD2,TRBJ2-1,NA,CASSPSSGRDYNEQFF,TGTGCCAGCAGTCCCAGTAGCGGGAGGGATTACAATGAGCAGTTCTTC